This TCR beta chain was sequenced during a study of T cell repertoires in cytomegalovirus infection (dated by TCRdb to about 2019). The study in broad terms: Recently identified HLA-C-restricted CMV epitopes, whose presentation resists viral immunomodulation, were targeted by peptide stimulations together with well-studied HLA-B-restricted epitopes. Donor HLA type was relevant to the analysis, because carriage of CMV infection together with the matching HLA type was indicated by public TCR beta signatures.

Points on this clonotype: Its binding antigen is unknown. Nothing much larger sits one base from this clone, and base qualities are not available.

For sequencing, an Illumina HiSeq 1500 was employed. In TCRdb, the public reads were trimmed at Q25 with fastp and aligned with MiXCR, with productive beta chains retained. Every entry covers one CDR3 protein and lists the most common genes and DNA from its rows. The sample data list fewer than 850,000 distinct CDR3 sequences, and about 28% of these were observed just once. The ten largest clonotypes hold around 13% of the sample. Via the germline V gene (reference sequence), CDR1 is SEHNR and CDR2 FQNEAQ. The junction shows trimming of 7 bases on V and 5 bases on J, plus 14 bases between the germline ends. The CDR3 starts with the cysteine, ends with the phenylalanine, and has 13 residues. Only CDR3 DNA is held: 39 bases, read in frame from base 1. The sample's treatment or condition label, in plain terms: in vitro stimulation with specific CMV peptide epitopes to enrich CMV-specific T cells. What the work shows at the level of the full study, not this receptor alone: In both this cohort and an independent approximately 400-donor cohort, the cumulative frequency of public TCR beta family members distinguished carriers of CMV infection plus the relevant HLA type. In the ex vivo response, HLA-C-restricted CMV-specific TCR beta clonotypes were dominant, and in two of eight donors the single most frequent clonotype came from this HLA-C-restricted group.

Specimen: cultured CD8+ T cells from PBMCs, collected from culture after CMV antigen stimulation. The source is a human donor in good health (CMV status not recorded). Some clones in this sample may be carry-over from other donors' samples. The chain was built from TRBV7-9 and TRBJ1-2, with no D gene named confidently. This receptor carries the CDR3 CASTIQWGYGYTF. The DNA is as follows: TGTGCCAGCACCATTCAGTGGGGATATGGCTACACCTTC.